Each of the 10 T cell receptor beta chains below was sequenced from the same sample in a study of blood T cell repertoires in COVID-19. Clones were read by immunoSEQ multiplex PCR, and TCRdb kept only the in-frame ones, dropping some. The sample holds 150,000 or so clones, around 88% seen once. The sample was PBMCs or T cells enriched from blood (not recorded which). These receptors all stem from a woman aged 45-65 years in a cohort exposed to, infected with or recovered from COVID-19 (not recorded which).

The chain employs TRBV3-1 (or the pseudogene TRBV3-2) and TRBJ1-2; no reliable D call. This CDR3 comprises 14 residues. V lost 0 bases and J 2 bases, leaving 7 bases between the germline ends. Germline values: CDR1 LGHDT, CDR2 YNNKEL (reference sequence). In DNA, the CDR3 is TGTGCCAGCAGCCAAGATGTTACAAACTATGGCTACACCTTC. Protein sequence: CASSQDVTNYGYTF.

The chain has TRBV20-1 and TRBJ1-2; possible D gene TRBD1, 5 bases. Trimming cost V 8 bases and J 8 bases, with 15 bases left between them. The CDR3 contains 11 residues. CDR1 is DFQATT and CDR2 is SNEGSKA in the germline V gene (reference sequence). The CDR3 sequence is CSLWGGSGYTF. The CDR3 region has the DNA TGCAGTCTATGGGGGGGATCGGGCTACACCTTC.

The chain uses TRBV18 and TRBJ2-5; 9 bases match TRBD2. Losses at the gene ends were 2 bases for V and 5 bases for J; bases not matched to a gene: 15. Germline V gene sequence: CDR1 KGHSH, CDR2 LQKENI. This CDR3 spans 18 amino acids. CDR3 residues: CASSPTEMAGGPLETQYF. The CDR3 region has the DNA TGTGCCAGCTCACCAACAGAAATGGCGGGAGGGCCCCTGGAGACCCAGTACTTC. Drawing the rest from reference TRBV18 and TRBJ2-5, the complete variable domain is NAGVMQNPRHLVRRRGQEARLRCSPMKGHSHVYWYRQLPEEGLKFMVYLQKENIIDESGMPKERFSAEFPKEGPSILRIQQVVRGDSAAYFCASSPTEMAGGPLETQYFGPGTRLLVL.

The rearrangement links TRBV7-2 to TRBJ2-7; 7 nucleotides line up with TRBD1. Germline CDR1 is SGHTA and CDR2 is FQGNSA. CDR3 size: 14 residues. Trimming removed 2 bases from V and 5 bases from J; junction bases left unmatched: 6. CDR3 in DNA: TGTGCCAGCAGCTTAAGACAGGGTGGGAACGAGCAGTACTTC. Translated, it gives CASSLRQGGNEQYF.

The genes are TRBV3-1 (or the pseudogene TRBV3-2) and TRBJ2-5, with D perhaps matching TRBD2 (5 bases). The V end lost 1 base, the J end lost 6 bases, and 15 bases lay between the germline ends. The germline V gene encodes CDR1 LGHDT and CDR2 YNNKEL (reference sequence). The length of the CDR3 is 15 residues. CDR3 DNA: TGTGCCAGCAGCCAAGCAGCGGAAGCTAGGCAGACCCAGTACTTC. Amino acid sequence: CASSQAAEARQTQYF.

This chain links TRBV28 with TRBJ1-2; 7 bases are a match to TRBD1. Germline V gives CDR1 MDHEN, CDR2 SYDVKM. J lost 2 bases, V lost 6 bases, and 15 bases had no gene match. There are 17 residues in the CDR3. The chain's CDR3 is CASRLTGESGGNYGYTF. The CDR3 bases are TGTGCCAGCAGGCTTACAGGGGAATCGGGAGGGAACTATGGCTACACCTTC.

Ten or more counts support this clone. The chain has TRBV28 and TRBJ2-7; TRBD1 agrees at 7 bases. The germline V gene encodes CDR1 MDHEN and CDR2 SYDVKM. The CDR3 extends over 14 amino acids. J lost 7 bases, V lost 2 bases, and 8 bases had no gene match. CDR3 sequence: CASSLTGDSWEQYF. For the CDR3, the DNA is TGTGCCAGCAGTTTAACAGGGGATAGCTGGGAGCAGTACTTC.

This clone was recorded a few times. The V and J genes are TRBV3-1 (or the pseudogene TRBV3-2) and TRBJ1-3; perhaps TRBD1 as D (5 bases). V lost 3 bases and J 0 bases, leaving 15 bases between the germline ends. Germline CDR1 and CDR2: LGHDT and YNNKEL (reference sequence). The CDR3 is 17 residues long. The CDR3, as DNA: TGTGCCAGCAGCCACAGGCGGGACGGCGACTCTGGAAACACCATATATTTT. Its protein is CASSHRRDGDSGNTIYF.

The chain uses TRBV18 and TRBJ1-4; possible D gene TRBD1, 5 bases. Trimming cost V 3 bases and J 7 bases, with 15 bases left between them. Germline loops: CDR1 KGHSH, CDR2 LQKENI. This CDR3 has 15 amino acids. The CDR3 coding sequence is TGTGCCAGCTCACCTTTACAGGCCCTTAGTGAAAAACTGTTTTTT. This translates into CASSPLQALSEKLFF.

The J gene is TRBJ2-3, the V gene TRBV25-1; 10 nucleotides match TRBD1. This CDR3 comprises 13 residues. J lost 6 bases, V lost 7 bases, and 4 bases had no gene match. The germline CDR1 and CDR2 sequences are MGHDK and SYGVNS. CDR3 in amino acids: CASTDRGPDTQYF. CDR3 in DNA: TGTGCCAGCACAGACAGGGGGCCGGATACGCAGTATTTT.